This T cell receptor beta chain was found in a study of blood T cell repertoires in COVID-19. In the study overall: Collection of acute and convalescent COVID-19 samples took place in the United States, Italy and Spain. Sources were T cells, B-cell-depleted T cells, or PBMCs; the material itself was cDNA or gDNA.

Seattle cases were enrolled at active infection and followed longitudinally. This CDR3 has 13 amino acids. V was pared by 5 bases and J by 5 bases, with 12 bases between. Germline CDR1 is SGHNT and CDR2 is YENEEA. Under the authors' procedure: Amplification of reference gene primers was used by the study to estimate nucleated cell counts. The assay was immunoSEQ multiplex PCR, and TCRdb's table has in-frame clones only and misses some. V, J and clone size are taken as reported in that table, and D and trimming were inferred from the DNA itself. The sample consists of around 170,000 clones, roughly four fifths of them appearing once.

The clonotype originates from a woman aged 70 to 79 with COVID-19, enrolled during active disease. The chain couples TRBV11-3 to TRBJ2-5; D gene uncertain. The sequencing input was peripheral blood. DNA of the CDR3: TGTGCCAGCAGCCCCCGGTCATCGGAGACCCAGTACTTC. Its protein is CASSPRSSETQYF.